The T cell receptor (beta chain) described here comes from a study of blood T cells in healthy people across ages. The V gene lost 6 bases and the J gene lost 9 bases, with 13 bases spanning the gap. Germline loops: CDR1 SQVTM, CDR2 ANQGSEA. The CDR3 loop spans 11 amino acids. It was with a sample-barcoded 5' primer and a J-beta primer mix that a second PCR of roughly 7 to 12 cycles was run. Each cDNA molecule received a tag from a template-switch adaptor that had 12 random nucleotides. MiXCR, applied by TCRdb to the 5' RACE reads, yields one record per CDR3 protein. The sample has around 970,000 distinct CDR3 sequences; roughly 50% are singletons.

The receptor's source is a woman aged 60-75 years in good health. Material: blood. The chain combines TRBV29-1 with TRBJ2-3; D perhaps matches TRBD2 (5 bases). CDR3 DNA: TGCAGCGTCGACATAGCGCAAACGCAGTATTTT. Its translation: CSVDIAQTQYF.